This record looks at one T cell receptor (beta chain) sequence and its context. Its specificity is unknown. These data are taken from a study of cytomegalovirus exposure and HLA in healthy donors. Whole-study results and caveats: In a later analysis, TCR beta V- and J-gene trimming was associated with a missense DCLRE1C variant. No immune exposure information besides CMV serostatus was available.

PCR involved 60 Vbeta and 13 Jbeta primers. Some clones are missing from TCRdb's copy, which holds only in-frame ones; the method was immunoSEQ multiplex PCR. The data show roughly 190,000 clones, approximately 85% seen once. Deletions cut 0 bases from V and 3 bases from J, with 6 bases between. CDR3 length equals 13 residues. Per germline, CDR1 PRHDT and CDR2 FYEKMQ (reference sequence). The TCR sequence derives from a man aged 18 to 30 in good health and CMV-seronegative. The chain recombines TRBV13 with TRBJ2-7, with D uncertain. The sample consisted of PBMCs. The CDR3 protein is CASSLGGRYEQYF. CDR3 sequence (DNA): TGTGCCAGCAGCTTAGGGGGCCGCTACGAGCAGTACTTC. The full variable domain, in which reference TRBV13 and TRBJ2-7 provide the parts outside the CDR3, is AAGVIQSPRHLIKEKRETATLKCYPIPRHDTVYWYQQGPGQDPQFLISFYEKMQSDKGSIPDRFSAQQFSDYHSELNMSSLELGDSALYFCASSLGGRYEQYFGPGTRLTVT.